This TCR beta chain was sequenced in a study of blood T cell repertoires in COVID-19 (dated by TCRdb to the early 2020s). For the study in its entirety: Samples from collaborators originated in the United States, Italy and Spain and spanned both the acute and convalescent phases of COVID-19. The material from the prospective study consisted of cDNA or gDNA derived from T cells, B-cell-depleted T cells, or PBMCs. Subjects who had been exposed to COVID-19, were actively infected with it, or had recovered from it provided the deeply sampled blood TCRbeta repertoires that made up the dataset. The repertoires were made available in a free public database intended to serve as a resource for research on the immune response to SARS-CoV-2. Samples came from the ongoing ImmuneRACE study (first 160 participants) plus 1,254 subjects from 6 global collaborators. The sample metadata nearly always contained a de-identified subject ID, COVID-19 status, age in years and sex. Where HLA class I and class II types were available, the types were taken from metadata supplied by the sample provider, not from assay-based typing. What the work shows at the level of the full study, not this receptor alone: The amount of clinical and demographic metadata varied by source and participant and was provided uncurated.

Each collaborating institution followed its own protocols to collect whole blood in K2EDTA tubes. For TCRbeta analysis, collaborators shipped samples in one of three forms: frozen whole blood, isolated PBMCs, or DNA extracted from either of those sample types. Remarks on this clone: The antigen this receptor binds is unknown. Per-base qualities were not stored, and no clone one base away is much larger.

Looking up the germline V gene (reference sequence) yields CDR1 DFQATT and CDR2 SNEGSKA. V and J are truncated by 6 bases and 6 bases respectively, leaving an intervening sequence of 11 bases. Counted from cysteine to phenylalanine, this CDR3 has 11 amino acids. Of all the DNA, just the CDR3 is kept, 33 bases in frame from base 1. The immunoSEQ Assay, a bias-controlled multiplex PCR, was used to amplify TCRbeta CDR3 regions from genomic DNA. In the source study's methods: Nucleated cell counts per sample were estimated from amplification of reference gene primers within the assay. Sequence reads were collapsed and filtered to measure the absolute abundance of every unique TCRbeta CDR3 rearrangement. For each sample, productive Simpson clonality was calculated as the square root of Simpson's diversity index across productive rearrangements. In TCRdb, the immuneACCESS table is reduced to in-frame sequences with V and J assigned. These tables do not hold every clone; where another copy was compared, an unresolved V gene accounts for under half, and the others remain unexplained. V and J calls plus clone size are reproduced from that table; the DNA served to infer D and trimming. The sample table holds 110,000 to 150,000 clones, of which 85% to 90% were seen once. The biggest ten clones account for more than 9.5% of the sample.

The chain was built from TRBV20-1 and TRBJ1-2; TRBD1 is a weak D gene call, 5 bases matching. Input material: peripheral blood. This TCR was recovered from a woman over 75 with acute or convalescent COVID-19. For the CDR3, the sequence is CSAAPRDGYTF. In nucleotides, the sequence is TGCAGTGCCGCCCCCAGGGATGGCTACACCTTC.